The 31 T cell receptor beta chains in this list originate from one sample, sequenced in a study of cytotoxic CD8 clonotypes in ibrutinib-treated CLL. The table came from immunoSEQ multiplex PCR; TCRdb's copy has only in-frame clones and leaves some out. This table has approximately 70,000 clones, about 84% appearing once. The sequencing used PBMCs, collected at disease progression, from a patient treated with ibrutinib. These receptors all come from a human donor with chronic lymphocytic leukemia.

This clone has just a few counts. This chain connects TRBV5-1 to TRBJ1-2; a weak D match, TRBD1 (6 bases). Trimming cost V 1 base and J 7 bases, with 8 bases left between them. Germline values: CDR1 SGHRS, CDR2 YFSETQ. This CDR3 is 12 amino acids long. CDR3 bases: TGCGCCAGCAGCTTGACAGGGTCTGGCTACACCTTC. Translating it yields CASSLTGSGYTF.

The sample holds a few counts of this clone. This chain links TRBV9 with TRBJ1-1, with D uncertain. CDR3 size: 11 residues. Trimming pared 4 bases from V and 5 bases from J, leaving 6 bases between. Germline loops: CDR1 SGDLS, CDR2 YYNGEE. This CDR3 reads CASSKETEAFF. The CDR3 nucleotides read TGTGCCAGCAGCAAAGAAACTGAAGCTTTCTTT.

The J gene is TRBJ2-7, the V gene TRBV7-2; 7 bases match TRBD1. Germline CDR1 SGHTA, CDR2 FQGNSA. V dropped 3 bases and J dropped 2; count of bases not matched to a gene: 1. The CDR3 is 13 residues long. The CDR3 loop is CASSFDRAYEQYF. In DNA form, the CDR3 reads TGTGCCAGCAGCTTCGACAGGGCCTACGAGCAGTACTTC.

V usage is TRBV29-1 and J usage is TRBJ2-7, with D possibly being TRBD1 (5 bases). Germline V gene sequence: CDR1 SQVTM, CDR2 ANQGSEA. The V and J ends lost 5 bases and 0 bases respectively, with 14 bases between them. This CDR3 region has 14 residues. The CDR3 DNA is TGCAGCGTTAATTCAGGGCGCAGCTCCTACGAGCAGTACTTC. This codes for CSVNSGRSSYEQYF.

The chain recombines TRBV25-1 with TRBJ2-1; D gene ambiguous. The CDR3 is 14 amino acids. The germline CDR1 and CDR2 sequences are MGHDK and SYGVNS. V dropped 2 bases and J dropped 8 bases, with 13 bases sitting between them. CDR3 protein: CASSEIPPGHEQFF. The CDR3 coding sequence is TGTGCCAGCAGTGAAATTCCCCCAGGCCATGAGCAGTTCTTC.

The V call is TRBV18, the J call TRBJ1-1; 7 bases agree with TRBD1. The junction had 3 bases not matched to a gene; V was cut back by 3 bases and J by 2 bases. This CDR3 is 14 amino acids long. Looked up from germline, CDR1 is KGHSH and CDR2 is LQKENI. For the CDR3, the DNA is TGTGCCAGCTCACCCGGGACAGACAACACTGAAGCTTTCTTT. As protein: CASSPGTDNTEAFF. Full variable domain (outside the CDR3, taken from reference TRBV18 and TRBJ1-1): NAGVMQNPRHLVRRRGQEARLRCSPMKGHSHVYWYRQLPEEGLKFMVYLQKENIIDESGMPKERFSAEFPKEGPSILRIQQVVRGDSAAYFCASSPGTDNTEAFFGQGTRLTVV.

The CDR3 DNA is TGTGCCAGCAGCCCTCAACTAGGACAGGAGGAATGGGCTGAAGCTTTCTTT. Encoded protein: CASSPQLGQEEWAEAFF. V gene TRBV11-2 combines with J gene TRBJ1-1, with TRBD1 matching over 7 bases. The germline V gene has CDR1 SGHAT and CDR2 FQNNGV. Trimming removed 5 bases from V and 6 bases from J; junction bases left unmatched: 18. This CDR3 region has 17 residues.

CDR3 sequence: CASSHSTERETQYF. The CDR3 DNA follows: TGCGCCAGCAGCCATAGCACAGAACGGGAGACCCAGTACTTC. This chain uses TRBV4-1 with TRBJ2-5; D ambiguous. The CDR3 spans 14 residues. Looked up from germline, CDR1 is MGHRA and CDR2 is YSYEKL. V was pared by 3 bases and J by 5 bases, with 13 bases between.

This clone occurred once. The chain is built from TRBV11-3 and TRBJ2-5, with 7 bases fitting TRBD2. The CDR3 loop spans 14 amino acids. Germline loops: CDR1 SGHNT, CDR2 YENEEA. After removal of 1 base from V and 5 bases from J, the junction contained 4 bases not matched to a gene. The CDR3 reads CASSLGLASETQYF. CDR3 bases: TGTGCCAGCAGCTTAGGACTAGCAAGCGAGACCCAGTACTTC.

The genes are TRBV29-1 and TRBJ2-7; D perhaps matches TRBD2 (5 bases). V was shortened by 6 bases and J by 0 bases, with 15 bases between the two germline ends. Germline V gene sequence: CDR1 SQVTM, CDR2 ANQGSEA. This CDR3 is built from 14 residues. CDR3 loop: CSVAPGFPSYEQYF. CDR3 sequence (DNA): TGCAGCGTCGCACCGGGATTTCCCTCCTACGAGCAGTACTTC.

The chain carries TRBV11-2 and TRBJ1-4; the match to TRBD1 covers 8 bases. The CDR3 runs 13 residues. Germline V gene data show CDR1 as SGHAT and CDR2 as FQNNGV. Trimming at V came to 5 bases and at J to 11 bases, leaving 7 bases not matched to a gene. CDR3 in DNA: TGTGCCAGCAGCCCAAGACAGGGGAGGAAACTGTTTTTT. Translated, it gives CASSPRQGRKLFF. Using reference TRBV11-2 and TRBJ1-4 for the parts outside the CDR3, the full variable domain is EAGVAQSPRYKIIEKRQSVAFWCNPISGHATLYWYQQILGQGPKLLIQFQNNGVVDDSQLPKDRFSAERLKGVDSTLKIQPAKLEDSAVYLCASSPRQGRKLFFGSGTQLSVL.

This rearrangement joins TRBV28 to TRBJ1-2; the D is unclear. The CDR3 runs to 13 residues. Trimming pared 7 bases from V and 4 bases from J, leaving 13 bases between. The germline CDR1 and CDR2 sequences are MDHEN and SYDVKM. CDR3 protein: CASIGLGPYGYTF. The CDR3 DNA reads TGTGCCAGCATCGGTTTAGGGCCCTATGGCTACACCTTC.

This chain joins TRBV11-3 and TRBJ2-6, with D perhaps TRBD2 (6 bases). Trimming shortened V by 5 bases and J by 4 bases, and 9 bases separated the two germline ends. This CDR3 region has 14 residues. CDR1 and CDR2 (germline): SGHNT, YENEEA. CDR3 sequence: CASSPGGGANVLTF. CDR3 nucleotide sequence: TGTGCCAGCAGCCCCGGAGGGGGGGCCAACGTCCTGACTTTC.

V and J are TRBV6-1 and TRBJ1-6; a possible D gene is TRBD1 (5 bases). The CDR3 runs 15 residues. Germline values: CDR1 MNHNS, CDR2 SASEGT. V was shortened by 9 bases and J by 8 bases, with 20 bases between the two germline ends. For the CDR3, the DNA is TGTGCCAGTGCGTGGGGGGTGCTAGGTGATTCACCCCTCCACTTT. Translated: CASAWGVLGDSPLHF.

V and J are TRBV21-1 and TRBJ1-5. TRBV21-1 is deemed a pseudogene. This CDR3 contains 9 residues. The CDR3 bases are TGTGCCAGCAGCAAAATTGGGCATTTT. This codes for CASSKIGHF.

The chain's CDR3 is CASSIRAGNQPQHF. Here the CDR3 DNA reads TGTGCCAGCAGCATCAGGGCGGGCAATCAGCCCCAGCATTTT. The chain combines TRBV13 with TRBJ1-5; D might be TRBD1 (5 bases). The CDR3 runs to 14 residues. From germline, CDR1 is PRHDT and CDR2 FYEKMQ (reference sequence). The V gene lost 5 bases and the J gene lost 2 bases, with 10 bases spanning the gap.

The chain is built from TRBV4-1 and TRBJ2-7; a possible D gene is TRBD1 (5 bases). V lost 4 bases, J lost 5 bases, and 21 bases lay in between. CDR1 MGHRA and CDR2 YSYEKL come from the germline V gene. The CDR3 loop spans 16 amino acids. The CDR3 reads CASSPQDETAYDEQYF. CDR3 coding DNA: TGCGCCAGCAGCCCACAAGATGAGACAGCATACGACGAGCAGTACTTC.

V is TRBV5-1 and J is TRBJ2-5, with D possibly being TRBD1 or TRBD2 (5 bases each). V was shortened by 4 bases and J by 2 bases, with 21 bases between the two germline ends. The CDR3 has 17 residues. The V gene's germline CDR1 is SGHRS and CDR2 YFSETQ. CDR3 DNA: TGCGCCAGCAGCCCCGGATTCGGGACGGCCCGACAAGAGACCCAGTACTTC. It encodes CASSPGFGTARQETQYF.

The chain recombines TRBV4-1 with TRBJ1-1; D is unresolved. The CDR3 is 13 residues long. V was shortened by 0 bases and J by 9 bases, with 11 bases between the two germline ends. Germline CDR1 is MGHRA and CDR2 is YSYEKL. DNA for the CDR3: TGCGCCAGCAGCCAAGACGTTCAGGCCCAAGCTTTCTTT. This translates into CASSQDVQAQAFF.

This chain joins TRBV29-1 and TRBJ2-1; 8 positions match TRBD2. CDR1 is SQVTM, CDR2 ANQGSEA, per germline. With V trimmed by 6 bases and J by 7 bases, 8 bases remained unmatched. CDR3 size: 13 residues. CDR3 protein: CSVIPRLANEQFF. The DNA of the CDR3 is TGCAGCGTCATCCCGCGACTAGCGAATGAGCAGTTCTTC.

CDR3 region: CASSRDRGNSPLHF. The CDR3 DNA reads as TGTGCCAGCTCACGGGACAGGGGTAATTCACCCCTCCACTTT. The chain joins TRBV18 to TRBJ1-6; 10 positions match TRBD1. Trimming removed 4 bases from V and 6 bases from J; junction bases left unmatched: 0. The CDR3 consists of 14 residues. Looked up from germline, CDR1 is KGHSH and CDR2 is LQKENI. Full variable domain (rest looked up from reference TRBV18 and TRBJ1-6): NAGVMQNPRHLVRRRGQEARLRCSPMKGHSHVYWYRQLPEEGLKFMVYLQKENIIDESGMPKERFSAEFPKEGPSILRIQQVVRGDSAAYFCASSRDRGNSPLHFGNGTRLTVT.

The genes are TRBV10-3 and TRBJ2-2; 7 bases align to TRBD2. The V gene's germline CDR1 is ENHRY and CDR2 SYGVKD. The ends lost 8 bases at V and 4 bases at J; junction bases unmatched: 4. The CDR3 totals 13 residues. CDR3 sequence (DNA): TGTGCCATCCATCTAGCGGTCACCGGGGAGCTGTTTTTT. It codes for CAIHLAVTGELFF.

The CDR3 here is CSAPVRGEQYF. CDR3 in DNA: TGCAGTGCTCCGGTCCGGGGCGAGCAGTACTTC. This sequence joins TRBV20-1 and TRBJ2-7; D may be TRBD2 (5 bases). The germline V gene has CDR1 DFQATT and CDR2 SNEGSKA (reference sequence). The CDR3 spans 11 residues. V lost 5 bases and J lost 6, with 11 bases in between.

The gene calls are TRBV18 and TRBJ2-7; 8 nucleotides align to TRBD2. J lost 2 bases, V lost 5 bases, and 11 bases had no gene match. CDR1 KGHSH and CDR2 LQKENI come from the germline V gene. The CDR3 is made up of 16 amino acids. In DNA form, the CDR3 reads TGTGCCAGCTCAGCTACCGGGACTAGATCTACCTACGAGCAGTACTTC. It yields the protein CASSATGTRSTYEQYF.

The chain employs TRBV6-1 and TRBJ1-2; 7 bases match TRBD1. Trimming removed 5 bases from V and 3 bases from J; junction bases left unmatched: 6. The CDR3 runs 14 residues. Germline V lookup: CDR1 MNHNS, CDR2 SASEGT. As DNA, the CDR3 is TGTGCCAGCAGTATTCAGGGGGTCGACTATGGCTACACCTTC. Its protein is CASSIQGVDYGYTF.

The chain combines TRBV13 with TRBJ2-7; 8 positions match TRBD1. CDR1 and CDR2 (germline): PRHDT, FYEKMQ (reference sequence). There are 12 residues in the CDR3. V dropped 9 bases and J dropped 5; count of bases not matched to a gene: 6. CDR3 sequence (DNA): TGTGCCAGTGGAACAGGGGGAGACGAGCAGTACTTC. Translated: CASGTGGDEQYF.

Only a few counts were recorded for this clone. V and J are TRBV18 and TRBJ2-7, with D maybe TRBD2 (7 bases). Germline V gene data show CDR1 as KGHSH and CDR2 as LQKENI. The CDR3 contains 16 residues. V was cut by 3 bases and J by 1 base, with 16 bases left in between. The CDR3, as DNA: TGTGCCAGCTCACCCGCCGGGGGCGGGAGTTCCTACGAGCAGTACTTC. Translated, it gives CASSPAGGGSSYEQYF.

The rearrangement joins TRBV12-5 to TRBJ2-7; perhaps TRBD1 as D (5 bases). From germline, CDR1 is LGHNT and CDR2 FRNRAP. The CDR3 runs to 15 residues. Trimming shortened V by 6 bases and J by 1 base, and 16 bases separated the two germline ends. The CDR3: CASGYGALESYEQYF. The CDR3 DNA follows: TGTGCTAGTGGGTATGGGGCCTTAGAGTCCTACGAGCAGTACTTC.

V and J are TRBV5-1 and TRBJ2-1; 8 bases are a match to TRBD2. Germline V gene data show CDR1 as SGHRS and CDR2 as YFSETQ. After removal of 4 bases from V and 4 bases from J, the junction contained 7 bases not matched to a gene. The CDR3 runs 15 residues. The CDR3 DNA reads TGCGCCAGCAGCCCAACTAGCGGACTATACAATGAGCAGTTCTTC. Protein: CASSPTSGLYNEQFF.

CDR3 sequence: CAWTPGQSFYSPLHF. As DNA, the CDR3 is TGTGCCTGGACCCCAGGACAGTCTTTTTACTCACCCCTCCACTTT. The rearrangement uses TRBV30 and TRBJ1-6; D may be TRBD1 (6 bases). CDR1 GTSNPN and CDR2 SVGIG come from the germline V gene (reference sequence). V lost 4 bases and J lost 10, with 20 bases in between. The CDR3 totals 15 residues.

V is TRBV4-1 and J is TRBJ2-2; tentatively, D is TRBD2 (7 bases). There are 16 residues in the CDR3. Germline CDR1 is MGHRA and CDR2 is YSYEKL. The V end lost 3 bases, the J end lost 1 base, and 12 bases lay between the germline ends. The CDR3 DNA sequence: TGCGCCAGCAGCCATAGGGGGGGATTGAACACCGGGGAGCTGTTTTTT. Its translation: CASSHRGGLNTGELFF.